Listed below are T cell receptor beta chains from one sample, sequenced in a study of blood T cell repertoires in COVID-19. Profiled with immunoSEQ multiplex PCR; TCRdb holds only in-frame clones, not every one. The sample holds about 260,000 clones, 70% to 90% seen once. The source material was peripheral blood. The receptors shown here come from a man aged 30 to 39 with active or convalescent COVID-19. The CDR3 runs from the conserved cysteine through the conserved F or W. The order of the fields is clone size, J gene, D gene, V gene, CDR3 DNA, CDR3 protein. D genes are given only for firm matches. Clone sizes are given selectively: once, few, many, or a class where the clone is expanded.

size: once; J: TRBJ2-4; D: TRBD1; V: TRBV11-2; DNA: TGTGCCAGCAGATCTCTTCTCAGACAGGGGGCGAACAAAAACATTCAGTACTTC; CDR3: CASRSLLRQGANKNIQYF
size: -; J: TRBJ2-1; D: -; V: TRBV7-2; DNA: TGTGCCAGCAGCCCCGAAAGCCATGAGCAGTTCTTC; CDR3: CASSPESHEQFF
size: -; J: TRBJ1-3; D: -; V: TRBV21-1; DNA: TGTGCCAGCAGCACACGGGGTCTAAGAAGCTCTGGAAACACCATATATTTT; CDR3: CASSTRGLRSSGNTIYF
size: -; J: TRBJ2-7; D: -; V: TRBV7-2; DNA: TGTGCCAGCAGCCCTCAGGGGGGACTAGAGACGGGCGAGCAGTACTTC; CDR3: CASSPQGGLETGEQYF
size: -; J: TRBJ1-2; D: TRBD1; V: TRBV5-1; DNA: TGCGCCAGCAGTCGGGACAGGGGGTCGACCTATGGCTACACCTTC; CDR3: CASSRDRGSTYGYTF
size: -; J: TRBJ2-5; D: TRBD2; V: TRBV18; DNA: TGTGCCAGCTCCCCTAGGACTAGCGGGGCCCAAGAGACCCAGTACTTC; CDR3: CASSPRTSGAQETQYF
size: -; J: TRBJ1-1; D: -; V: TRBV7-2; DNA: TGTGCCAGCAGCTTAGACAGGGCTCCTATGAACACTGAAGCTTTCTTT; CDR3: CASSLDRAPMNTEAFF
size: -; J: TRBJ2-1; D: TRBD2; V: TRBV7-3; DNA: TGTGCCAGCAGCCCCTTAGCGGGGCCAACCAATGAGCAGTTCTTC; CDR3: CASSPLAGPTNEQFF
size: -; J: TRBJ1-1; D: -; V: TRBV6-1; DNA: TGTGCCAGCAGTGAAACTTCTAAAGCTTTCTTT; CDR3: CASSETSKAFF
size: -; J: TRBJ1-2; D: -; V: TRBV10-3; DNA: TGTGCCATCAGTGATACGTCTTGGCAGGGTGTAGATGGCTACACCTTC; CDR3: CAISDTSWQGVDGYTF
size: -; J: TRBJ2-1; D: -; V: TRBV29-1; DNA: TGCAGCGTTGAGGACCGGCCGGGGACCTACAATGAGCAGTTCTTC; CDR3: CSVEDRPGTYNEQFF
size: once; J: TRBJ2-3; D: TRBD2; V: TRBV2; DNA: TGTGCCAGCAGCCGGACTAGCGCCACAGATACGCAGTATTTT; CDR3: CASSRTSATDTQYF
size: -; J: TRBJ2-3; D: TRBD1; V: TRBV12-3/TRBV12-4; DNA: TGTGCCAGCAGCGCGGACAGGGGAGATACGCAGTATTTT; CDR3: CASSADRGDTQYF
size: -; J: TRBJ1-1; D: TRBD1; V: TRBV9; DNA: TGTGCCAGCAGCCCCACAGGGGCCGTTTTAGCTTTCTTT; CDR3: CASSPTGAVLAFF
size: -; J: TRBJ1-2; D: -; V: TRBV4-1; DNA: TGCGCCAGCAGCCAAGGCACAGGGAAGGCGCTAGCTAACTATGGCTACACCTTC; CDR3: CASSQGTGKALANYGYTF
size: -; J: TRBJ1-2; D: -; V: TRBV4-3; DNA: TGCGCCAGCAGCCAGCGGAGGGACCATCTGAACTATGGCTACACCTTC; CDR3: CASSQRRDHLNYGYTF
size: -; J: TRBJ1-1; D: -; V: TRBV6-6; DNA: TGTGCCAGCCATGGGTATGTGGGGGAGGAAGGTGAAGCTTTCTTT; CDR3: CASHGYVGEEGEAFF
size: -; J: TRBJ1-2; D: -; V: TRBV13; DNA: TGTGCCAGCAGCTTGGGACGGGAGGGTAGTTTGGCATATGGCTACACCTTC; CDR3: CASSLGREGSLAYGYTF
size: -; J: TRBJ1-4; D: -; V: TRBV5-5; DNA: TGTGCCAGCAGTCTTAGCGGTCAGGGTGAAAAACTGTTTTTT; CDR3: CASSLSGQGEKLFF
size: few; J: TRBJ2-2; D: -; V: TRBV10-1; DNA: TGCGCCAGCAGAGACAACGCGAACACCGGGGAGCTGTTTTTT; CDR3: CASRDNANTGELFF
size: -; J: TRBJ2-1; D: TRBD2; V: TRBV19; DNA: TGTGCCAGTAGTACATCCGGGACTAGCGTATACAATGAGCAGTTCTTC; CDR3: CASSTSGTSVYNEQFF
size: once; J: TRBJ1-1; D: -; V: TRBV10-2; DNA: TGCGCCAGCAGTGACACACAAAACACTGAAGCTTTCTTT; CDR3: CASSDTQNTEAFF
size: -; J: TRBJ1-6; D: -; V: TRBV9; DNA: TGTGCCAGCAGCGTAGGGAGTGACAGGAATAATTCACCCCTCCACTTT; CDR3: CASSVGSDRNNSPLHF
size: -; J: TRBJ2-3; D: -; V: TRBV19; DNA: TGTGCCAGCGGTACAGGGTTTACTGGCACAGATACGCAGTATTTT; CDR3: CASGTGFTGTDTQYF
size: -; J: TRBJ1-2; D: -; V: TRBV19; DNA: TGTGCCAGTAGTATAACGGGGAGCTACGACTATGGCTACACCTTC; CDR3: CASSITGSYDYGYTF
size: -; J: TRBJ2-1; D: TRBD1; V: TRBV29-1; DNA: TGCAGCGTTGAACAATCAGGGGGTAGTCAGTTCTTC; CDR3: CSVEQSGGSQFF
size: -; J: TRBJ1-3; D: -; V: TRBV18; DNA: TGTGCCAGCTCACTTGGCACTGGAAACACCATATATTTT; CDR3: CASSLGTGNTIYF
size: -; J: TRBJ1-1; D: TRBD1; V: TRBV4-3; DNA: TGCGCCAGCAGCTACAGGGGATTCACTGAAGCTTTCTTT; CDR3: CASSYRGFTEAFF
size: -; J: TRBJ2-7; D: TRBD1; V: TRBV11-1; DNA: TGTGCCAGCAGCTTAGCGTTCGGGACGGACAGGGCCGAGCAGTACTTC; CDR3: CASSLAFGTDRAEQYF
size: many; J: TRBJ2-7; D: TRBD2; V: TRBV6-2/TRBV6-3; DNA: TGTGCCAGCAGTTACTCGACTAGCGCCTACGAGCAGTACTTC; CDR3: CASSYSTSAYEQYF
size: -; J: TRBJ2-7; D: TRBD2; V: TRBV7-8; DNA: TGTGCCAGCAGCTCCCCTAGCGGGGCGACCTACGAGCAGTACTTC; CDR3: CASSSPSGATYEQYF
size: -; J: TRBJ1-1; D: -; V: TRBV3-1/TRBV3-2; DNA: TGTGCCAGCAGACAGGGCCAGAACACTGAAGCTTTCTTT; CDR3: CASRQGQNTEAFF
size: -; J: TRBJ1-1; D: -; V: TRBV5-8; DNA: TGTGCCAGCAGCTCGGGCAAGGGGGTCAACACTGAAGCTTTCTTT; CDR3: CASSSGKGVNTEAFF
size: -; J: TRBJ1-3; D: TRBD1; V: TRBV5-1; DNA: TGCGCCAGCAGCACCACGACAGGGGCTGGAAACACCATATATTTT; CDR3: CASSTTTGAGNTIYF
size: few; J: TRBJ1-2; D: -; V: TRBV20-1; DNA: TGCAGTGCTGGGGGGGGCTACACCTTC; CDR3: CSAGGGYTF
size: -; J: TRBJ1-3; D: -; V: TRBV2; DNA: TGTGCCAGCACTCAGACAGTTCGGAACACCATATATTTT; CDR3: CASTQTVRNTIYF
size: -; J: TRBJ2-5; D: TRBD2; V: TRBV30; DNA: TGTGCCTGGAGTCAGACTAGCGGGCAAGAGACCCAGTACTTC; CDR3: CAWSQTSGQETQYF
size: -; J: TRBJ1-1; D: -; V: TRBV5-1; DNA: TGCGCCAGCAGCTTAACCATTAACGGGGTTGGGTATGAAGCTTTCTTT; CDR3: CASSLTINGVGYEAFF
size: -; J: TRBJ1-1; D: TRBD1; V: TRBV24-1; DNA: TGTGCCACCAGTCCTACAGGGGGAGGCACTGAAGCTTTCTTT; CDR3: CATSPTGGGTEAFF
size: once; J: TRBJ1-5; D: -; V: TRBV7-2; DNA: TGTGCCAGCAGTTTGGGACACAATAATCAGCCCCAGCATTTT; CDR3: CASSLGHNNQPQHF
size: few; J: TRBJ2-3; D: TRBD2; V: TRBV4-2; DNA: TGTGCCAGCAGCCAAGGGACTAGCGTGACAGATACGCAGTATTTT; CDR3: CASSQGTSVTDTQYF
size: -; J: TRBJ1-2; D: -; V: TRBV12-3/TRBV12-4; DNA: TGTGCCAGCAGTAACAGGGTAGGCTACACCTTC; CDR3: CASSNRVGYTF